The T cell receptor (beta chain) under discussion was sequenced for a study of OX40 agonist ivuxolimab in advanced cancers. Study background: Enrollees could have had prior anti-PD-1, anti-PD-L1 or anti-CTLA-4 therapy, which under 50% had received.

The cohort excluded patients with autoimmune disease history or systemic immunosuppression. Produced via immunoSEQ multiplex PCR; TCRdb's table is partial and in-frame only. The sample shows around 80,000 clones, around 86% of them seen only once. Whole-study results and caveats: CD4+ and CD8+ blood T cells expanded clonally by week 6 at 0.1 to 3.0 mg/kg. Compared with CD4+, CD8+ T cells on average had more expanded clones.

Trimming removed 2 bases from V and 8 bases from J, with 6 bases in between. The CDR3 consists of 10 residues. Germline lookup yields CDR1 DFQATT and CDR2 SNEGSKA (reference sequence). As concerns this clone: Its antigen is unknown.

The sequence was obtained from an adult with an advanced solid tumor such as melanoma, head and neck, liver or kidney cancer. This sequence joins TRBV20-1 and TRBJ1-2; D remains unclear. This specimen consisted of CD4+ or CD8+ T cells sorted from blood, obtained in a trial of the OX40 agonist ivuxolimab. Here the CDR3 DNA reads TGCAGTGCTAGATATAGAGGCTACACCTTC. Amino acid sequence: CSARYRGYTF.